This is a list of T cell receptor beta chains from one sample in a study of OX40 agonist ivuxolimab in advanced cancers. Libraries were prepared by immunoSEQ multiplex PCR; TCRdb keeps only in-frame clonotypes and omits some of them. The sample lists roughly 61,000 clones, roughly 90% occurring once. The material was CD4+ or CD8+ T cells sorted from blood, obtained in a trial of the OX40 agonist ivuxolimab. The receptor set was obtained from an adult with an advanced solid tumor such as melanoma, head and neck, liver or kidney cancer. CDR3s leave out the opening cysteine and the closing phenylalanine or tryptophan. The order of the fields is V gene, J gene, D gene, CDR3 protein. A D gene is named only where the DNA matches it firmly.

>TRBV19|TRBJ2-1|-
ASSIAGLAYNEQF
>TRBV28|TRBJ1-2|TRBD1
ASRAGTGFYGYT
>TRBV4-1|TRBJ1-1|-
ASSQVGGRTEAF
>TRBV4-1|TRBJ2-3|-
ATTRSSSTDTQY
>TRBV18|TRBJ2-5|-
ASSPRVQETQY
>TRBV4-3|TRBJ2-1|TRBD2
ASSQDPLAEHNEQF
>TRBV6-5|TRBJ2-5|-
ASSEQLGQETQY
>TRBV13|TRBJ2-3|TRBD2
ASSPLGGRTQY
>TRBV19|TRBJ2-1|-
ASSIDYEQF
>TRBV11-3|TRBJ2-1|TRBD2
ASSLEGTSGSSYNEQF
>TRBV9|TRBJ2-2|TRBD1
ASSVRDSPNTGELF
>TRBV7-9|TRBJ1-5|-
ASSALDGFDNQPQH
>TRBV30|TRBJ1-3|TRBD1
AWRGTGAINSGNTIY
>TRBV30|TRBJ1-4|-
AWTPSSSNGLF
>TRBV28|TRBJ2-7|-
ASSWIPGAAYEQY
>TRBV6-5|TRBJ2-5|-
ASSYSTPQETQY
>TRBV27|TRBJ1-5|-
ASSLRDNNQPQH
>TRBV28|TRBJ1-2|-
ASSFEERDGYT
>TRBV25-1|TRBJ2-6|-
ASSDVSSGANVLT
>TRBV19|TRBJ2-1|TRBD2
ASSIGLAGLPIFNEQF
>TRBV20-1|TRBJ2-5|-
SATQETQY
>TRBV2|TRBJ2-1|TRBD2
ASGTSGYNEQF
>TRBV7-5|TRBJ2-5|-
ARSACTRGPGETQY
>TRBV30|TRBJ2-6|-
ASSSGSGANVLT
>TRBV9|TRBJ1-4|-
ASSLGQTREKLF
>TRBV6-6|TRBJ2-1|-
ASSLGGTYNEQF
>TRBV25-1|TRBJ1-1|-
ASASNQAF
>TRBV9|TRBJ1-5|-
ASSRDGLMAQH
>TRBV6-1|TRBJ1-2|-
ASSGMKGTEKNYGYT
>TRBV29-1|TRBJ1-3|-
SVVRDGNTIY
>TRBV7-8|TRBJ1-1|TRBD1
ATGGRRGLGTEAF
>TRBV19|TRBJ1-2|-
ASRTTGTLYGYT
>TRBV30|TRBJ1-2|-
AWSLRRRNYGYT
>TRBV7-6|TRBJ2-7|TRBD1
ASSPTGDEQY
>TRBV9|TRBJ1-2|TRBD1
ASSVGYRGLHGYT
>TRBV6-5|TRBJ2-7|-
ASSPDLTYEQY
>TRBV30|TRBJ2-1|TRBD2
AWRRMGLAGQF
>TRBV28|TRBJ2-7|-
ASSLPGTGLYSYEQY
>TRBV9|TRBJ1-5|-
ASSLTSGGSQPQH
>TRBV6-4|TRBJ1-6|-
ASSDGGLYNSPLH
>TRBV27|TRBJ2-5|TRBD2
ASRWGGDQY
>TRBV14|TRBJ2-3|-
ASSWTSLNTDTQY
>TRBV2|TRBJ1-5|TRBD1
ASSSWTGADQPQH
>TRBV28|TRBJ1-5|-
ASSVQGLDQPQH
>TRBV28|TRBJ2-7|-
ASSFINNYEQY
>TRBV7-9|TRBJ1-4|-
ASSLSQTDEKLF
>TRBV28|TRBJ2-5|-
ASSYLQSQETQY
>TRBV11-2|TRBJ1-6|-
ASSFGGYNSPLH
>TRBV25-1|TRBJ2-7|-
ASSWTESSYEQY
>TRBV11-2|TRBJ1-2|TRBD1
ASSLAWGQGSYGYT
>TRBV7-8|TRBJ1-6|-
ASSFEGYHSPLH